A single TCR beta chain is shown here with its context. The antigen remains undetermined. This sample is drawn from a study of esophageal squamous cell carcinoma under preoperative chemotherapy. Turning to the study itself: Both tumor-infiltrating lymphocytes and peripheral blood T cells had their TCR repertoires profiled.

V was trimmed by 0 bases and J by 6 bases, leaving 10 bases between them. This CDR3 has 13 amino acids. Germline V gene lookup returns CDR1 SGHRS and CDR2 YFSETQ. Time point indicated: before preoperative PTX-NDP chemotherapy. From the PCR reads, TCRdb called clonotypes with MiXCR, one entry per CDR3 protein. The sample lists fewer than 18,000 distinct CDR3 sequences; less than 65% were seen once. General observations from the study: Paclitaxel-nedaplatin therapy caused immediate, substantial clonotype frequency changes.

The sequence came from a human donor with esophageal squamous cell carcinoma. The donor label of this sample is uncertain. The V call is TRBV5-1, the J call TRBJ2-7; D ambiguous. The sample was acquired from a patient given preoperative chemotherapy. The CDR3 loop reads CASSLGQAGEQYF. Here the CDR3 DNA reads TGCGCCAGCAGCTTGGGGCAGGCCGGCGAGCAGTACTTC.